The 30 T cell receptor beta chains presented below share a single source sample, sequenced in a study of blood T cell repertoires in COVID-19. Profiling relied on immunoSEQ multiplex PCR, and the TCRdb table lists in-frame clones only, not all of them. The sample holds roughly 190,000 clones, approximately 80% seen once. Material for sequencing was peripheral blood. The source is a man in his sixties with acute or convalescent COVID-19.

The V and J genes are TRBV4-1 and TRBJ2-5; 14 bases line up with TRBD2. Germline loops: CDR1 MGHRA, CDR2 YSYEKL. V lost 0 bases and J lost 2; bases outside the gene matches: 5. This CDR3 spans 18 amino acids. The CDR3 is CASSQDRTSGRQQETQYF. The CDR3 bases are TGCGCCAGCAGCCAAGATCGGACTAGCGGGAGGCAACAAGAGACCCAGTACTTC.

V gene TRBV5-1 combines with J gene TRBJ1-6; 10 positions agree with TRBD1. V trimming: 4 bases; J trimming: 5 bases; junction bases outside the gene matches: 3. In germline, CDR1 is SGHRS, CDR2 YFSETQ. The CDR3 totals 15 residues. CDR3 coding DNA: TGCGCCAGCAGCCGGACAGGGGGTGATAATTCACCCCTCCACTTT. Amino acid sequence: CASSRTGGDNSPLHF.

The V call is TRBV24-1, the J call TRBJ2-1; TRBD2 might be the D (7 bases). Per the germline V gene, CDR1 is KGHDR and CDR2 is SFDVKD. Trimming removed 7 bases from V and 5 bases from J, with 17 bases in between. This CDR3 has 15 residues. CDR3 bases: TGTGCCACCAGCCGCCGGGGGGCTCTCGACAATGAGCAGTTCTTC. Protein sequence: CATSRRGALDNEQFF.

This rearrangement joins TRBV9 to TRBJ2-1, with 9 nucleotides matching TRBD2. CDR1 is SGDLS and CDR2 is YYNGEE in the germline V gene. The length of the CDR3 is 16 residues. Trimming took 3 bases from V and 3 from J; bases not matched to a gene: 7. As DNA, the CDR3 is TGTGCCAGCAGCGCTGGAAGCGGGGGGCTCTACAATGAGCAGTTCTTC. It is translated as CASSAGSGGLYNEQFF.

The CDR3 loop is CASSLGASHYNEQFF. In DNA form, the CDR3 reads TGTGCCAGCAGCTTGGGAGCAAGTCACTACAATGAGCAGTTCTTC. This chain links TRBV5-5 with TRBJ2-1; D unclear. This CDR3 spans 15 amino acids. Germline V CDR1 and CDR2: SGHKS, YYEKEE (reference sequence). V lost 0 bases and J lost 3, with 10 bases in between.

CDR3 region: CATSDSIGGQGGNQPQHF. CDR3 coding DNA: TGTGCCACCAGTGATTCAATAGGAGGACAGGGGGGAAATCAGCCCCAGCATTTT. This chain uses TRBV24-1 with TRBJ1-5, with 10 bases fitting TRBD1. Germline CDR1 and CDR2: KGHDR and SFDVKD. The CDR3 is made up of 18 amino acids. Trimming removed 2 bases from V and 4 bases from J; junction bases left unmatched: 10.

The chain is built from TRBV19 and TRBJ1-5; D perhaps matches TRBD1 (6 bases). Germline assignment: CDR1 LNHDA and CDR2 SQIVND (reference sequence). This CDR3 region has 15 residues. Trimming removed 6 bases at V and 7 bases at J, with 19 bases between. The CDR3 region is CASRPNTGSDQPQHF. The CDR3 DNA reads as TGTGCCAGTAGGCCCAACACAGGGTCTGACCAGCCCCAGCATTTT. Using reference TRBV19 and TRBJ1-5 for the parts outside the CDR3, the full variable domain is DGGITQSPKYLFRKEGQNVTLSCEQNLNHDAMYWYRQDPGQGLRLIYYSQIVNDFQKGDIAEGYSVSREKKESFPLTVTSAQKNPTAFYLCASRPNTGSDQPQHFGDGTRLSIL.

The CDR3 bases are TGTGCCAGCAGTCAGACAGGTTACGAGCAGTACTTC. This gives the protein CASSQTGYEQYF. The chain carries TRBV11-2 and TRBJ2-7; tentatively, D is TRBD1 (6 bases). Germline loops: CDR1 SGHAT, CDR2 FQNNGV. The CDR3 is 12 amino acids. V lost 6 bases and J lost 4, with 10 bases in between.

The chain combines TRBV23-1 with TRBJ2-5; D possibly corresponds to TRBD1 (6 bases). TRBV23-1 is annotated as an ORF whose role is uncertain. The CDR3 length is 13 residues. V shed 2 bases and J shed 5 bases, with 9 bases lying between them. The CDR3 sequence: CASSQGGRETQYF. Written as DNA, the CDR3 is TGCGCCAGCAGTCAAGGGGGCCGGGAGACCCAGTACTTC.

This chain uses TRBV5-4 with TRBJ2-3; TRBD2 matches 8 bases. J gave up 0 bases and V 0 bases, and 3 bases lay outside the gene matches. CDR1 SGHNT and CDR2 YYREEE come from the germline V gene (reference sequence). The CDR3 has 16 amino acids. This chain's CDR3 is CASSLGPGGSTDTQYF. CDR3 DNA: TGTGCCAGCAGCTTGGGGCCGGGGGGGAGCACAGATACGCAGTATTTT.

The chain joins TRBV3-1 (or the pseudogene TRBV3-2) to TRBJ2-3; 8 bases are a match to TRBD2. J lost 1 base, V lost 0 bases, and 6 bases had no gene match. The germline gives CDR1 LGHDT, CDR2 YNNKEL (reference sequence). The CDR3 is made up of 17 amino acids. DNA for the CDR3: TGTGCCAGCAGCCAAGAAGCGGGAGCGTTGGGCACAGATACGCAGTATTTT. As protein: CASSQEAGALGTDTQYF.

The chain is built from TRBV24-1 and TRBJ2-2, with 7 nucleotides matching TRBD1. V lost 5 bases, J lost 2 bases, and 1 base stayed unmatched. Germline V gives CDR1 KGHDR, CDR2 SFDVKD. The CDR3 contains 14 residues. The CDR3 DNA reads TGTGCCACCAGTGGGGACAGAAACACCGGGGAGCTGTTTTTT. Translated: CATSGDRNTGELFF.

The CDR3 DNA reads TGTGCCAGCAGCTCCGGACCGGGAACTGAAGCTTTCTTT. Its translation: CASSSGPGTEAFF. The V and J genes are TRBV11-3 and TRBJ1-1; no definite D call. Germline V gene sequence: CDR1 SGHNT, CDR2 YENEEA. The CDR3 loop spans 13 amino acids. V lost 4 bases to trimming and J lost 5 bases, with 11 bases between them.

V usage is TRBV11-2 and J usage is TRBJ2-1, with 10 bases aligning to TRBD2. V shed 5 bases, J shed 5 bases, and the junction held 9 bases outside the gene matches. Germline V gives CDR1 SGHAT, CDR2 FQNNGV. The CDR3 sequence is 16 residues long. CDR3 sequence: CASSAGLASKHNEQFF. The DNA of the CDR3 is TGTGCCAGCAGCGCGGGACTAGCGAGTAAACACAATGAGCAGTTCTTC.

The chain combines TRBV30 with TRBJ1-2; 9 positions agree with TRBD1. The germline gives CDR1 GTSNPN, CDR2 SVGIG (reference sequence). The CDR3 runs to 13 residues. J was trimmed by 7 bases and V by 3 bases; bases with no gene match: 6. CDR3 DNA: TGTGCCTGGAGGAGGGACAGGGTAGGTGGCTACACCTTC. It yields the protein CAWRRDRVGGYTF.

This sequence joins TRBV7-2 and TRBJ2-6; 8 nucleotides align to TRBD1. J gave up 5 bases and V 5 bases, and 2 bases lay outside the gene matches. This CDR3 spans 14 amino acids. The V gene's germline CDR1 is SGHTA and CDR2 FQGNSA. The CDR3 sequence is CASSRDRWANVLTF. CDR3 bases: TGTGCCAGCAGCCGGGACAGGTGGGCCAACGTCCTGACTTTC.

The chain links TRBV6-1 to TRBJ2-1, with 9 bases identical to TRBD2. V was pared by 0 bases and J by 6 bases, with 6 bases of the junction left unmatched. Per the germline V gene, CDR1 is MNHNS and CDR2 is SASEGT. The CDR3 has 16 residues. The CDR3 DNA follows: TGTGCCAGCAGTGAAGCGGTCTTAGCGGGAGCCAATGAGCAGTTCTTC. This gives the protein CASSEAVLAGANEQFF.

The chain uses TRBV11-2 and TRBJ2-7; 10 bases agree with TRBD1. V was pared by 1 base and J by 4 bases, with 13 bases of the junction left unmatched. Germline CDR1 reads SGHAT; CDR2 reads FQNNGV. This CDR3 region has 18 residues. CDR3 DNA sequence: TGTGCCAGCAGCTTAGTGACAGGGGGCGGCCAGTCCCGTTACGAGCAGTACTTC. This codes for CASSLVTGGGQSRYEQYF. The variable domain in full, with the rest retrieved from reference TRBV11-2 and TRBJ2-7, is EAGVAQSPRYKIIEKRQSVAFWCNPISGHATLYWYQQILGQGPKLLIQFQNNGVVDDSQLPKDRFSAERLKGVDSTLKIQPAKLEDSAVYLCASSLVTGGGQSRYEQYFGPGTRLTVT.

The J gene is TRBJ1-1, the V gene TRBV7-9, with TRBD1 matching over 8 bases. The CDR3 is 15 residues long. CDR1 SEHNR and CDR2 FQNEAQ come from the germline V gene (reference sequence). V shed 5 bases and J 5 bases; nucleotides not matched to a gene: 10. CDR3 protein: CASSTDRGPYTEAFF. CDR3 bases: TGTGCCAGCAGCACAGACAGGGGCCCGTATACTGAAGCTTTCTTT.

As to this clone: One junction end disagrees with the germline gene, perhaps due to a read error. The chain combines TRBV27 with TRBJ2-1; 11 positions agree with TRBD2. CDR1 and CDR2 from the germline V gene are MNHEY and SMNVEV (reference sequence). The CDR3 runs 16 residues. The CDR3 is CVSSPTSYSGRGEQFF. The CDR3 DNA reads TGTGTCAGCAGTCCCACTTCCTATAGCGGGAGGGGTGAGCAGTTCTTC.

The V gene is TRBV5-4, the J gene TRBJ2-7; the D gene is possibly TRBD1 (6 bases). The CDR3 contains 15 residues. Looked up from germline, CDR1 is SGHNT and CDR2 is YYREEE (reference sequence). The ends were cut back, 4 bases at V and 0 bases at J, with 14 bases in the middle. The chain's CDR3 is CASSPTGASSYEQYF. The CDR3 region has the DNA TGTGCCAGCAGCCCGACAGGCGCTAGCTCCTACGAGCAGTACTTC.

This chain connects TRBV7-9 to TRBJ2-2; TRBD2 agrees at 8 bases. The germline CDR1 and CDR2 sequences are SEHNR and FQNEAQ (reference sequence). The CDR3 is made up of 15 amino acids. V dropped 3 bases and J dropped 7; count of bases not matched to a gene: 7. CDR3 amino acids: CASSFWTSLGGELFF. CDR3 in DNA: TGTGCCAGCAGCTTTTGGACTAGCCTGGGCGGGGAGCTGTTTTTT.

This clone was recorded a few times. The CDR3 DNA is TGTGCCAGTAGTAACCGACAGGGGGCGCGTGAGCAGTACTTC. Encoded protein: CASSNRQGAREQYF. The chain joins TRBV19 to TRBJ2-7; 10 bases line up with TRBD1. With V trimmed by 4 bases and J by 7 bases, 7 bases remained unmatched. This CDR3 has 14 amino acids. Germline lookup yields CDR1 LNHDA and CDR2 SQIVND (reference sequence).

The chain joins TRBV5-6 to TRBJ1-2; the match to TRBD1 covers 8 bases. The CDR3 length is 14 residues. V shed 4 bases and J 6 bases; nucleotides not matched to a gene: 8. Germline V gene lookup returns CDR1 SGHDT and CDR2 YYEEEE. This CDR3 is CASSPVGQADGYTF. In DNA, the CDR3 is TGTGCCAGCAGCCCGGTGGGACAGGCTGATGGCTACACCTTC.

Only one count was recorded for this clone. V and J are TRBV9 and TRBJ2-1; TRBD2 agrees at 8 bases. Germline trimming cut 3 bases from V and 3 bases from J; bases unmatched to any gene: 5. This CDR3 is 15 amino acids long. Looked up from germline, CDR1 is SGDLS and CDR2 is YYNGEE. The CDR3 here is CASSAAGTSYNEQFF. CDR3 nucleotide sequence: TGTGCCAGCAGCGCGGCCGGGACTAGCTACAATGAGCAGTTCTTC.

The V and J genes are TRBV6-5 and TRBJ1-2; TRBD1 matches 8 bases. Trimming cost V 0 bases and J 6 bases; bases outside gene matches: 6. From germline, CDR1 is MNHEY and CDR2 SVGAGI. The CDR3 runs to 15 residues. Here the CDR3 reads CASSYSQGAYDGYTF. The CDR3 DNA reads TGTGCCAGCAGTTACTCGCAGGGGGCGTACGATGGCTACACCTTC.

The chain carries TRBV2 and TRBJ1-5; TRBD1 agrees at 8 bases. CDR1 and CDR2 (germline): SNHLY, FYNNEI. This CDR3 has 16 amino acids. Trimming at V came to 9 bases and at J to 0 bases, leaving 10 bases not matched to a gene. The CDR3 reads CASRTGKGYSNQPQHF. CDR3 in DNA: TGTGCCAGTCGGACAGGGAAGGGTTATAGCAATCAGCCCCAGCATTTT.

V gene TRBV14 combines with J gene TRBJ1-1; weak D call: TRBD1 (5 bases). This CDR3 has 11 residues. From germline, CDR1 is SGHDN and CDR2 FVKESK. V was clipped by 1 base and J by 14 bases, with 11 bases between them. This chain's CDR3 is CASSQGYRYFF. CDR3 DNA: TGTGCCAGCAGCCAAGGGTACAGGTACTTCTTT.

This clone was counted only a few times. The chain is built from TRBV4-1 and TRBJ1-5; D is uncertain. The CDR3 extends over 14 amino acids. Between the trimmed V and J ends, which lost 2 bases and 1 base, there was a span of 6 bases. Germline V gene data show CDR1 as MGHRA and CDR2 as YSYEKL. The DNA of the CDR3 is TGCGCCAGCAGCCAATTCACAAGCAATCAGCCCCAGCATTTT. Its translation: CASSQFTSNQPQHF.

The J gene is TRBJ1-6, the V gene TRBV2; D may be TRBD1 (5 bases). The CDR3 has 13 residues. Trimming took off 9 bases at V and 9 bases at J, with 15 bases between the two ends. CDR1 and CDR2 from the germline V gene are SNHLY and FYNNEI. CDR3 loop: CASLGRVISPLHF. CDR3 DNA: TGTGCCAGTTTGGGGCGCGTTATTTCACCCCTCCACTTT.